This T cell receptor (beta chain) was sequenced for a study of CD8+ T cells in alopecia areata. cDNA reverse transcribed from extracted RNA served as the sequencing template. Only in-frame clones appear in the TCRdb table, and some are missing; sequencing was by immunoSEQ multiplex PCR. The sample contains approximately 65,000 clones, 40% to 50% of which appear only once. The length of the CDR3 is 14 residues. Germline CDR1 and CDR2: SEHNR and FQNEAQ (reference sequence). V gave up 3 bases and J gave up 4 bases, with 11 bases separating them. The TCR sequence derives from a human donor with alopecia areata. The J gene is TRBJ2-3, the V gene TRBV7-9; D unclear. Sequenced here: CD8+ T cells sorted from blood, sampled at week 0. CDR3 sequence: CASSFYPSPDTQYF. As DNA, the CDR3 is TGTGCCAGCAGCTTCTACCCTAGTCCAGATACGCAGTATTTT.